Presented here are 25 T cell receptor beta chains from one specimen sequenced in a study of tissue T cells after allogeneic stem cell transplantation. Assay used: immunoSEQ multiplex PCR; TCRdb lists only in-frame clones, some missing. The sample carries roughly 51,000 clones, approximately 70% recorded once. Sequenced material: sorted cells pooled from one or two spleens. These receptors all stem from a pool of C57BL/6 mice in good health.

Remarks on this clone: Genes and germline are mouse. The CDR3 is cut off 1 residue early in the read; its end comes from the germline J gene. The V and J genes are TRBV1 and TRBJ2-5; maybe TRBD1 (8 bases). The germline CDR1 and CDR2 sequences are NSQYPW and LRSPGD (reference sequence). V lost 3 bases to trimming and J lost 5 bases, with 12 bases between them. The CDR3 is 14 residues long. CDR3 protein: CTCSATGGGDTQYF. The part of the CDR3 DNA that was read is TGCACCTGCAGTGCCACAGGGGGGGGAGACACCCAGTAC.

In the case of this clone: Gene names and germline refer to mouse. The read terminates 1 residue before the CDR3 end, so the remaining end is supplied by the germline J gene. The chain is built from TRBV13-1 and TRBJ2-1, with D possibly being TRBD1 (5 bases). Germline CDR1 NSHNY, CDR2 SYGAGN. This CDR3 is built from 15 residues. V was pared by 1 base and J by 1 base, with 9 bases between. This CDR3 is CASSDLDTNYAEQFF. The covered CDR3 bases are TGTGCCAGCAGTGATCTGGACACAAACTATGCTGAGCAGTTC.

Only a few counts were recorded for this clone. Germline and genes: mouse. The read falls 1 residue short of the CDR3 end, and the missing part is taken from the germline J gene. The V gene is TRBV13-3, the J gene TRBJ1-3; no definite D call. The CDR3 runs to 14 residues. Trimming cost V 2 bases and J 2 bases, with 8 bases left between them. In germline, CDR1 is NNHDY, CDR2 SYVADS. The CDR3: CASSEGRAGNTLYF. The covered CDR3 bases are TGTGCCAGCAGTGAAGGGAGGGCTGGAAATACGCTCTAT.

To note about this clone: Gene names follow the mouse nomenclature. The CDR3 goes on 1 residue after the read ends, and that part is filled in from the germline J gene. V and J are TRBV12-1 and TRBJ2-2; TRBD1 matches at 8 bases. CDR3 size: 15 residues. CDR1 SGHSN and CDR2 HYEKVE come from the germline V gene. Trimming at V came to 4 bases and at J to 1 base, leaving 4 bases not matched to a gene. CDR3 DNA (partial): TGTGCCAGCTCACTGGGACAGGAAAACACCGGGCAGCTCTAC. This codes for CASSLGQENTGQLY. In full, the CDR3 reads CASSLGQENTGQLYF.

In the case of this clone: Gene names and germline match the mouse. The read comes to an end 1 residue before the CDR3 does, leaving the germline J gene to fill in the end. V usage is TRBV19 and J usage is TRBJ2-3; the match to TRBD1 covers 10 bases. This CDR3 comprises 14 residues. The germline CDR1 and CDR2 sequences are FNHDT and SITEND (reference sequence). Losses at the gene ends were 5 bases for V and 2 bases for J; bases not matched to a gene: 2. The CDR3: CASRGQGNAETLYF. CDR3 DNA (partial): TGTGCCAGCAGGGGACAGGGGAATGCAGAAACGCTGTAT.

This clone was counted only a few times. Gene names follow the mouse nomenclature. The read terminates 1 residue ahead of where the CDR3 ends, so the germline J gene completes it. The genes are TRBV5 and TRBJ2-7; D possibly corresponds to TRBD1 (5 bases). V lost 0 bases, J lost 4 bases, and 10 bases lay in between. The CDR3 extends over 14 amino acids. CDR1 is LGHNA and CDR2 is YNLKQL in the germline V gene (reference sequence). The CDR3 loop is CASSQDRQGYEQYF. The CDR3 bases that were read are TGTGCCAGCAGCCAAGATCGTCAGGGTTATGAACAGTAC.

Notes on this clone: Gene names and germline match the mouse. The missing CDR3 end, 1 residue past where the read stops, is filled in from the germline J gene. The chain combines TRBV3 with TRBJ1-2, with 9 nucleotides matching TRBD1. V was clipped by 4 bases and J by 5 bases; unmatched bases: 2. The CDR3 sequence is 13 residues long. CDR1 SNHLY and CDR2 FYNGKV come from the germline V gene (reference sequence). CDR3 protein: CASSWDRESDYTF. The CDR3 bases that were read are TGTGCCAGCAGCTGGGACAGGGAGTCCGACTACACC.

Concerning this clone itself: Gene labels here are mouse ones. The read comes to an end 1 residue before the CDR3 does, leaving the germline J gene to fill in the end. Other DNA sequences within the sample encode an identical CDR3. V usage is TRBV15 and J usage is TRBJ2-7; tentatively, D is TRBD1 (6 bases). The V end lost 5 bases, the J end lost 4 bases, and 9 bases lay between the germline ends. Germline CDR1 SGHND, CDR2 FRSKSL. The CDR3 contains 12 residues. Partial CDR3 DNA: TGTGCCAGCAGTCCACAGGGTTATGAACAGTAC. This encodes CASSPQGYEQY. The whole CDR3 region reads CASSPQGYEQYF.

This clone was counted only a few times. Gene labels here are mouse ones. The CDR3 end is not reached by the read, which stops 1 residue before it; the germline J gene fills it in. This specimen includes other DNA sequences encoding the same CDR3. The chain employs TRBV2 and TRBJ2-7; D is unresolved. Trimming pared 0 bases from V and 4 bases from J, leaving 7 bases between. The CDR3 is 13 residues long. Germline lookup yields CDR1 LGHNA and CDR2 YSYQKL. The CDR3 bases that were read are TGTGCCAGCAGCCAAGATAGGCAGTATGAACAGTAC. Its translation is CASSQDRQYEQY. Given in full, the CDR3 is CASSQDRQYEQYF.

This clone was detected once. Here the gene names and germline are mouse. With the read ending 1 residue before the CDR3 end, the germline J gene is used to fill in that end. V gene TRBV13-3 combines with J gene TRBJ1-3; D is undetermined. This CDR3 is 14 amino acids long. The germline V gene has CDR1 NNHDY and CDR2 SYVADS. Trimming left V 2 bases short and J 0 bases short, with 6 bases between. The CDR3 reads CASSERVSGNTLYF. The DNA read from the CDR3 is TGTGCCAGCAGTGAAAGAGTTTCTGGAAATACGCTCTAT.

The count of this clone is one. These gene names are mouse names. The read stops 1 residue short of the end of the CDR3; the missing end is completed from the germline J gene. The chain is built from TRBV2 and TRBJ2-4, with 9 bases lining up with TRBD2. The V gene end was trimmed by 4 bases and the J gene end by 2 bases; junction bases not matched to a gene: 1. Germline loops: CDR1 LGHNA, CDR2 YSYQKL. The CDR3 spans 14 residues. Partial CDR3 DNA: TGTGCCAGCAGCCGGGACTGGGTTCAAAACACCTTGTAC. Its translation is CASSRDWVQNTLY. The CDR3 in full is CASSRDWVQNTLYF.

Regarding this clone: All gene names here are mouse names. The CDR3: CASSFGQSNERLFF. CDR3 DNA (partial): TGTGCCAGCAGCTTCGGACAGTCCAACGAAAGATTATTT. The gene calls are TRBV3 and TRBJ1-4, with a possible D match to TRBD1 (6 bases). The read ends 1 residue early relative to the CDR3; the germline J gene fills the gap. Germline CDR1 reads SNHLY; CDR2 reads FYNGKV (reference sequence). The CDR3 is 14 amino acids. With 3 bases removed from V and 2 bases from J, the gap between germline ends came to 7 bases.

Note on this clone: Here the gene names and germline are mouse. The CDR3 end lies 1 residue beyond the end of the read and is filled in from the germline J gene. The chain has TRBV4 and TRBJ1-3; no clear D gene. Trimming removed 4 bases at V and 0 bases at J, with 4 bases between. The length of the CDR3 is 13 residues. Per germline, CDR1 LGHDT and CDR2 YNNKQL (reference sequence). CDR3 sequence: CASSWYSGNTLYF. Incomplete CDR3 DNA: TGTGCCAGCAGCTGGTATTCTGGAAATACGCTCTAT.

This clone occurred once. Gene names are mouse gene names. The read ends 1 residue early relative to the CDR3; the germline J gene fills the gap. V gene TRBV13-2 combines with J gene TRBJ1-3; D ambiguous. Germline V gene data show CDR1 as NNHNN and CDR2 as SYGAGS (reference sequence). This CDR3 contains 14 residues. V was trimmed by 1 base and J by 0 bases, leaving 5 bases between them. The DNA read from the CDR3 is TGTGCCAGCGGTGATACAGATTCTGGAAATACGCTCTAT. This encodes CASGDTDSGNTLY. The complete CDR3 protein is CASGDTDSGNTLYF.

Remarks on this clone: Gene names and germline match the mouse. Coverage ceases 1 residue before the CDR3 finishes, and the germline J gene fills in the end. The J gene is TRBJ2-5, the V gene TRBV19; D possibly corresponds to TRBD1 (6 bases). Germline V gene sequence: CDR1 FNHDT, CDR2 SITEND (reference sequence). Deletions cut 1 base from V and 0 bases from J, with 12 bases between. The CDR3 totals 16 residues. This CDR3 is CASSIQGQINQDTQYF. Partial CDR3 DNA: TGTGCCAGCAGTATACAGGGGCAGATTAACCAAGACACCCAGTAC.

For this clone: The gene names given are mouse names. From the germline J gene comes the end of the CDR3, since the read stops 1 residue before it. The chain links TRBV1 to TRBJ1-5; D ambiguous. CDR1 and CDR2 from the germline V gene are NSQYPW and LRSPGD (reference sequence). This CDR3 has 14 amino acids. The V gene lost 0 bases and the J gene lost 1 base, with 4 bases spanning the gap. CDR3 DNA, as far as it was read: TGCACCTGCAGTGCAGACAAAAACAACCAGGCTCCGCTT. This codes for CTCSADKNNQAPL. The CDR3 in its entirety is CTCSADKNNQAPLF.

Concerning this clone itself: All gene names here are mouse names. The CDR3 bases that were read are TGTGCCAGCAGTCTGTCGACCGGGAACACAGAAGTCTTC. Translated, it gives CASSLSTGNTEVF. The entire CDR3 protein reads CASSLSTGNTEVFF. The V gene is TRBV26, the J gene TRBJ1-1; D is ambiguous. The read is 1 residue too short to cover the CDR3 end, so that end is filled in from the germline J gene. Trimming stripped 0 bases from V and 1 base from J, with 6 bases between. This CDR3 has 14 residues. Germline CDR1 KGHPV, CDR2 FQNQEV (reference sequence).

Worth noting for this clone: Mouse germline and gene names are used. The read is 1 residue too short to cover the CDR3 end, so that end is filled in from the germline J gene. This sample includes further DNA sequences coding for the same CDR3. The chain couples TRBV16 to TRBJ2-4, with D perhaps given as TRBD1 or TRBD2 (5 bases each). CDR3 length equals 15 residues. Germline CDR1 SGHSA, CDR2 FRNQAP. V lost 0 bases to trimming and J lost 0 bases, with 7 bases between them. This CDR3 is CASSLDRGSQNTLYF. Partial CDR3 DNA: TGTGCAAGCAGCTTAGACCGGGGGAGTCAAAACACCTTGTAC.

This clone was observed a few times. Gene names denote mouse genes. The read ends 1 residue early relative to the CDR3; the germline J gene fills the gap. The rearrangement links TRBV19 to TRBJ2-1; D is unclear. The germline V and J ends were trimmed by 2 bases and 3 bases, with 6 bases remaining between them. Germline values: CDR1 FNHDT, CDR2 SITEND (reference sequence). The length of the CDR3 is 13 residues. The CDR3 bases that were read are TGTGCCAGCAGTATCAATATCTATGCTGAGCAGTTC. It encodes CASSINIYAEQF. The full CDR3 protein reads CASSINIYAEQFF.

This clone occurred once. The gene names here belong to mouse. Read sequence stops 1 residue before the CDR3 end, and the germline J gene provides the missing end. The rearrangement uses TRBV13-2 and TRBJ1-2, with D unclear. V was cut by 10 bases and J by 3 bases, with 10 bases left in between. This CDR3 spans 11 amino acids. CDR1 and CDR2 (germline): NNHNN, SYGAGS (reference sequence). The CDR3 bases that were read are TGTGCCGGAAGGCGGGACTCCGACTACACC. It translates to CAGRRDSDYT. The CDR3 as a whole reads CAGRRDSDYTF.

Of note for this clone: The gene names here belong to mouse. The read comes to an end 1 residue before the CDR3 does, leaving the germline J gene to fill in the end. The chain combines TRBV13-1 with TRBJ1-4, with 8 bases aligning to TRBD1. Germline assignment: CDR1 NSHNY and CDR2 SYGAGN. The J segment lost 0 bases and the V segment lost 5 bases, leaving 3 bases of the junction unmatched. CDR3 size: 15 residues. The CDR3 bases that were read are TGTGCCAGCAGAGACAGGGGTATTTCCAACGAAAGATTATTT. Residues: CASRDRGISNERLF. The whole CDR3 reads CASRDRGISNERLFF.

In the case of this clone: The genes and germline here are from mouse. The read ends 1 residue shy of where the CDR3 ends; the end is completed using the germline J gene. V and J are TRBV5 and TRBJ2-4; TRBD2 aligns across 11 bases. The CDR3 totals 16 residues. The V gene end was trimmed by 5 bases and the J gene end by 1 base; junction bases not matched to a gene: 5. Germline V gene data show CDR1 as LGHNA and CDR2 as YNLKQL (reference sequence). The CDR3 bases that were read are TGTGCCAGCAGCTCGGGACTGGGGGTTGGTCAAAACACCTTGTAC. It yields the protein CASSSGLGVGQNTLY. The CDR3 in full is CASSSGLGVGQNTLYF.

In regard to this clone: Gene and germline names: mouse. The DNA read from the CDR3 is TGTGCCAGCAGTATGGGACAGACCAACGAAAGATTATTT. Translated: CASSMGQTNERLF. The whole CDR3 is CASSMGQTNERLFF. The gene calls are TRBV19 and TRBJ1-4, with TRBD1 matching over 7 bases. The read finishes 1 residue shy of the CDR3 end, and the germline J gene is used to complete it. The CDR3 is 14 residues long. The germline CDR1 and CDR2 sequences are FNHDT and SITEND (reference sequence). J lost 3 bases, V lost 2 bases, and 1 base had no gene match.

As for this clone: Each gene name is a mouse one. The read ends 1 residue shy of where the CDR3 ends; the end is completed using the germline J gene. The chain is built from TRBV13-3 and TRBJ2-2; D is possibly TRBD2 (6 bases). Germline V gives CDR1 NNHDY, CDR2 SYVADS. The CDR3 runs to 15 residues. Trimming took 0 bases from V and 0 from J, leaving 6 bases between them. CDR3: CASSDVGANTGQLYF. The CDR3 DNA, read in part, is TGTGCCAGCAGTGATGTGGGGGCAAACACCGGGCAGCTCTAC.

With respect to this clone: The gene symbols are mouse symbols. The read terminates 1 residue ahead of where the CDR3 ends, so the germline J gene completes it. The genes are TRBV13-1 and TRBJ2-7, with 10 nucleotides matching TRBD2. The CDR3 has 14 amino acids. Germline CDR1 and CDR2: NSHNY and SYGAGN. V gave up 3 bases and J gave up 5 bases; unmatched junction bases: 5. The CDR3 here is CASSALGGADEQYF. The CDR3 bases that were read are TGTGCCAGCAGTGCACTGGGGGGGGCTGATGAACAGTAC.